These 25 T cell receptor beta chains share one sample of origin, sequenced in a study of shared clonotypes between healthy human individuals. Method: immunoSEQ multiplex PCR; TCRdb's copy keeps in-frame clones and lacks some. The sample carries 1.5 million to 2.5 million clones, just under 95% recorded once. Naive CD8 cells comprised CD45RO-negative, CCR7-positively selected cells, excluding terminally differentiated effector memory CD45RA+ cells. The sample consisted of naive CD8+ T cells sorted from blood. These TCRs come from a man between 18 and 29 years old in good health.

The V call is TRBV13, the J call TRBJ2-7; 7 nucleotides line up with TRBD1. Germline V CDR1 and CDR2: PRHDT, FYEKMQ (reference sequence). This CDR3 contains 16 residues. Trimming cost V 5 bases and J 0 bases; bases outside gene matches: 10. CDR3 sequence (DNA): TGTGCCAGCAGCCAAGCTGACAGGGTTCACTCCTACGAGCAGTACTTC. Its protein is CASSQADRVHSYEQYF.

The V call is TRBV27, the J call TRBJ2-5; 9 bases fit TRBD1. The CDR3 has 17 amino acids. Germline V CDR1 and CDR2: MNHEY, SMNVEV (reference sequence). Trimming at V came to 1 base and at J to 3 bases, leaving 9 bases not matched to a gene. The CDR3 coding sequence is TGTGCCAGCAGTTTATATTATTTGGGACAGGGTAAAGAGACCCAGTACTTC. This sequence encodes CASSLYYLGQGKETQYF.

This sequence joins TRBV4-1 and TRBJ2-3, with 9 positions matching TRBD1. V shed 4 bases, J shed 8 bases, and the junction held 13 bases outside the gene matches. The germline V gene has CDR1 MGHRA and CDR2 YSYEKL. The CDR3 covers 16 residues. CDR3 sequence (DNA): TGCGCCAGCAGCCCAAACAGGGGGCTTTCGGATGGTACGCAGTATTTT. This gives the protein CASSPNRGLSDGTQYF.

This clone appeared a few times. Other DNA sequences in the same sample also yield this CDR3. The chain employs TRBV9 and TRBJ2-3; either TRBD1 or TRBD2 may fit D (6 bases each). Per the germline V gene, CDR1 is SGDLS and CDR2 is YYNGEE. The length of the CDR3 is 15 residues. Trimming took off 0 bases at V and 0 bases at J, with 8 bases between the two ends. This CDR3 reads CASSVGGASTDTQYF. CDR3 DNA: TGTGCCAGCAGCGTAGGGGGGGCTAGCACAGATACGCAGTATTTT. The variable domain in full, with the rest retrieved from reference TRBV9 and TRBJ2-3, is DSGVTQTPKHLITATGQRVTLRCSPRSGDLSVYWYQQSLDQGLQFLIQYYNGEERAKGNILERFSAQQFPDLHSELNLSSLELGDSALYFCASSVGGASTDTQYFGPGTRLTVL.

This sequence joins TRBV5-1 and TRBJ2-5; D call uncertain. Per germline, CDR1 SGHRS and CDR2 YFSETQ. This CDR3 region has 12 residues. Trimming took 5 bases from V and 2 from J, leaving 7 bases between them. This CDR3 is CASREGQETQYF. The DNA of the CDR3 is TGCGCCAGCAGGGAAGGTCAAGAGACCCAGTACTTC.

The CDR3 region is CASSSAFAYEQYF. CDR3 DNA: TGTGCCAGCAGTTCGGCGTTCGCCTACGAGCAGTACTTC. V is TRBV2 and J is TRBJ2-7; D not resolved. The CDR3 is 13 amino acids. The germline V and J ends were trimmed by 5 bases and 2 bases, with 10 bases remaining between them. From germline, CDR1 is SNHLY and CDR2 FYNNEI.

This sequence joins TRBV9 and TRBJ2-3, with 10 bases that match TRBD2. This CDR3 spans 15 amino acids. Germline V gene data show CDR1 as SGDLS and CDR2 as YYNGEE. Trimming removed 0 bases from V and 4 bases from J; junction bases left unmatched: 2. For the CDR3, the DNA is TGTGCCAGCAGCGTAGAGGGACTAGCGCCAGATACGCAGTATTTT. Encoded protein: CASSVEGLAPDTQYF.

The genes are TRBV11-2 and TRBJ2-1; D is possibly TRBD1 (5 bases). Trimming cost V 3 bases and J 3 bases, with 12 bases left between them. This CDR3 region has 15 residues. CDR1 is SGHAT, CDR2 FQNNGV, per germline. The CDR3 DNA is TGTGCCAGCAGCTTTGAACAGGCAAACTACAATGAGCAGTTCTTC. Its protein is CASSFEQANYNEQFF.

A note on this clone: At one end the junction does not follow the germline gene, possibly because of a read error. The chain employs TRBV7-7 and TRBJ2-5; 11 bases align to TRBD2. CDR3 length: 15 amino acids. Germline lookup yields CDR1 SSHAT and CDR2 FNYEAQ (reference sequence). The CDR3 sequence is CASSYRLAGQETQYF. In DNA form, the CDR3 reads TGTGCTAGCAGCTACAGACTAGCGGGACAAGAGACCCAGTACTTC.

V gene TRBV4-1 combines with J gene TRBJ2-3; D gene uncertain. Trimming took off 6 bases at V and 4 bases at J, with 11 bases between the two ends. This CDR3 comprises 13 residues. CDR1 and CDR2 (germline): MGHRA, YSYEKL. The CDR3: CASRVDVADTQYF. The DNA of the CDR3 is TGCGCCAGCAGGGTTGACGTTGCAGATACGCAGTATTTT.

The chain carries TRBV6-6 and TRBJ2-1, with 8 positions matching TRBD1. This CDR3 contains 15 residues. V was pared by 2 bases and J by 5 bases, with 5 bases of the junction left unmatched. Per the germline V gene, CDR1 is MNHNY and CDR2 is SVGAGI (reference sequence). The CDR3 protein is CASSYTDRANNEQFF. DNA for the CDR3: TGTGCCAGCAGTTACACGGACAGGGCCAACAATGAGCAGTTCTTC.

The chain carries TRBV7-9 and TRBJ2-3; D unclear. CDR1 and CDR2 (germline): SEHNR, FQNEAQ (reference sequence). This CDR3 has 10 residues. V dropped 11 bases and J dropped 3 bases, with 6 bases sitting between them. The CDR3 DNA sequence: TGTGCCGGAGCTACAGATACGCAGTATTTT. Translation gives CAGATDTQYF.

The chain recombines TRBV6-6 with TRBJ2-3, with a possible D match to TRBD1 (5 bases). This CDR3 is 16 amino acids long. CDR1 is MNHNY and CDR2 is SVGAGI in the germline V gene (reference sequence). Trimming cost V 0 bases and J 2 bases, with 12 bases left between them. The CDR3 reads CASSYSGQIFTDTQYF. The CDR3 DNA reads TGTGCCAGCAGTTACTCTGGACAAATATTCACAGATACGCAGTATTTT.

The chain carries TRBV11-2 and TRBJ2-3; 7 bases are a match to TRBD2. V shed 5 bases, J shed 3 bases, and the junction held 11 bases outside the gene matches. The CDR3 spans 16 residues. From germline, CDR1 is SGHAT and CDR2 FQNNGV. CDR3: CASSQPPGLSTDTQYF. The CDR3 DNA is TGTGCCAGCAGCCAGCCTCCGGGACTAAGTACAGATACGCAGTATTTT.

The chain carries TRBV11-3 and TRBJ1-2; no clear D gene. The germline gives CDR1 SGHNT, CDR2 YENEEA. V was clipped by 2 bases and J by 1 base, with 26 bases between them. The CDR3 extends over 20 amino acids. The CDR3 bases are TGTGCCAGCAGCTTACCCCGGAGCCAAGGTCCACCGCTTTGTAACTATGGCTACACCTTC. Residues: CASSLPRSQGPPLCNYGYTF.

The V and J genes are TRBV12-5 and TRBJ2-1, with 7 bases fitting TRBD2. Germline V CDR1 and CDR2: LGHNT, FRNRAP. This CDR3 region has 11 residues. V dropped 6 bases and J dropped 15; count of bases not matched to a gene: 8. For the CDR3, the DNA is TGTGCTAGTGGCCTAGGACTAGGGTGGTTCTTC. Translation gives CASGLGLGWFF.

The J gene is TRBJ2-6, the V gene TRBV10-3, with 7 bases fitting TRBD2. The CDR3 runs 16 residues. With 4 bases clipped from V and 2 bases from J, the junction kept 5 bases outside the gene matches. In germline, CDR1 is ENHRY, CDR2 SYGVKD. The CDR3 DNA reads TGTGCCATCAGTGTATTCGCGGGGGCTGGGGCCAACGTCCTGACTTTC. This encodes CAISVFAGAGANVLTF.

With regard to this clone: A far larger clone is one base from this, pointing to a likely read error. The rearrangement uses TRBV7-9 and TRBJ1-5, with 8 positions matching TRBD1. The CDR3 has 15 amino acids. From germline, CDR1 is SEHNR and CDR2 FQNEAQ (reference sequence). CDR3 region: CVSSPTGAGNQPQHF. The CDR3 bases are TGTGTCAGCAGCCCGACAGGGGCCGGCAATCAGCCCCAGCATTTT.

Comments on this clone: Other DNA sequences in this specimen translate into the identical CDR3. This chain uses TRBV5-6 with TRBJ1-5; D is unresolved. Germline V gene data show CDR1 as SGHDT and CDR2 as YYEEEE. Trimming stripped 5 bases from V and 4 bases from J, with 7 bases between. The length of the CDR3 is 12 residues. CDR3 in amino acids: CASSLGNQPQHF. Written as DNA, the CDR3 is TGTGCCAGCAGTTTAGGGAATCAGCCCCAGCATTTT.

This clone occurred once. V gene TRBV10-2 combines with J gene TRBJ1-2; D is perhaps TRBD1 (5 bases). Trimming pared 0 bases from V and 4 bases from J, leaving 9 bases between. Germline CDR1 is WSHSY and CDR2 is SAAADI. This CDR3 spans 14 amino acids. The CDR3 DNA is TGCGCCAGCAGTGAGTCGGACACGAGCTATGGCTACACCTTC. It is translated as CASSESDTSYGYTF.

DNA of the CDR3: TGCGCCAGCAGCCTAAGACAGGGGGCGACCAATGAGCAGTTCTTC. Its translation is CASSLRQGATNEQFF. The chain couples TRBV5-1 to TRBJ2-1; TRBD1 agrees at 10 bases. The J segment lost 6 bases and the V segment lost 4 bases, leaving 7 bases of the junction unmatched. Per germline, CDR1 SGHRS and CDR2 YFSETQ. This CDR3 has 15 residues.

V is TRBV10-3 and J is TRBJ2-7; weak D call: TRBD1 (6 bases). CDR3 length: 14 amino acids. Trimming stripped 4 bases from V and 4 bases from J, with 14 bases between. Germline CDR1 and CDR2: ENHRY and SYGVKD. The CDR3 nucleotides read TGTGCCATCAGTGGAGAGGACAGCGGTTACGAGCAGTACTTC. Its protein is CAISGEDSGYEQYF.

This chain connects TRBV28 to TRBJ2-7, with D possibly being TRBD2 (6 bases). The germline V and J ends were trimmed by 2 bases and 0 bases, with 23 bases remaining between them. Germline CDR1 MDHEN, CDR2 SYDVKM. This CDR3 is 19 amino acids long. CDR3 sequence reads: CASSLHRLPTASDSYEQYF. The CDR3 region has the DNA TGTGCCAGCAGTTTACATCGATTGCCCACAGCTAGCGACTCCTACGAGCAGTACTTC.

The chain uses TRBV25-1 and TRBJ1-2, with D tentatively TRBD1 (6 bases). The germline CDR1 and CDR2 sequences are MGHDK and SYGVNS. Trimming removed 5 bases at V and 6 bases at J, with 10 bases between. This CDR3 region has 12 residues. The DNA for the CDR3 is TGTGCCAGCAGTTGGGGGGCGGATGGCTACACCTTC. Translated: CASSWGADGYTF.

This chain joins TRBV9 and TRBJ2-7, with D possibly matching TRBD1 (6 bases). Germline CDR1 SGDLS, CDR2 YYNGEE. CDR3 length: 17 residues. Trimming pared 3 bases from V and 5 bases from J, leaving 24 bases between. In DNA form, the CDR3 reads TGTGCCAGCAGCGCCTCGGATGGCGGCAGGGGATTGGACGAGCAGTACTTC. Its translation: CASSASDGGRGLDEQYF.